Each of the 13 T cell receptor beta chains below was sequenced from the same sample in a study of breast tumors, draining lymph nodes, adjacent tissues. The lymph nodes were axillary draining lymph nodes from breast cancer patients. Each CDR3 protein is one row after TCRdb ran MiXCR on the multiplex PCR reads. The sample includes about 130,000 distinct CDR3 sequences, 20% to 25% seen only once; the top ten take roughly 2.8%. The sample was axillary lymph node tissue. All receptors come from a female donor with breast cancer. Some clones in this sample may be carry-over from other donors' samples.

As concerns this clonotype: Just one base apart from a much larger clone, this may be a read error. The chain couples TRBV6-1 to TRBJ2-1; D may match TRBD1 or TRBD2 (6 bases each). Germline CDR1 reads MNHNS; CDR2 reads SASEGT. This CDR3 has 16 amino acids. With 0 bases removed from V and 8 bases from J, the gap between germline ends came to 17 bases. DNA of the CDR3: TGTGCCAGCAGTGAAGCGGTTGGGGGCGGGAACTATGAGCAGTTCTTC. Translation gives CASSEAVGGGNYEQFF.

The sample holds many counts of this clonotype. The gene calls are TRBV29-1 and TRBJ2-2, with TRBD1 matching over 9 bases. In germline, CDR1 is SQVTM, CDR2 ANQGSEA. The V segment lost 5 bases and the J segment 3 bases; nucleotides outside the gene matches: 4. The CDR3 spans 14 residues. The CDR3 coding sequence is TGCAGCGTTAAGACAGGGGGGTACACCGGGGAGCTGTTTTTT. Its protein product is CSVKTGGYTGELFF.

This clonotype was detected many times. This chain joins TRBV3-1 and TRBJ1-6; D perhaps matches TRBD1 (5 bases). Germline loops: CDR1 LGHDT, CDR2 YNNKEL (reference sequence). V lost 1 base to trimming and J lost 0 bases, with 10 bases between them. This CDR3 comprises 17 residues. The CDR3 region is CASSQGRGSSYNSPLHF. CDR3 sequence (DNA): TGTGCCAGCAGCCAAGGGAGGGGTAGCTCCTATAATTCACCCCTCCACTTT.

A remark on this clonotype: A much bigger clone sits one base away, suggesting this may be a read error. The genes are TRBV12-5 and TRBJ1-3, with D possibly being TRBD1 (6 bases). CDR3 length: 16 residues. Looked up from germline, CDR1 is LGHNT and CDR2 is FRNRAP. CDR3 in DNA: TGTGCTAGTGGTTTGGTAATGGGGGCGGATGGAGACACCATATATTTT. Amino acid sequence: CASGLVMGADGDTIYF.

In regard to this clonotype: Possible read error: a much larger clone is one base away. The rearrangement uses TRBV19 and TRBJ2-7; 10 bases map to TRBD1. Germline V gives CDR1 LNHDA, CDR2 SQIVND (reference sequence). This CDR3 is built from 15 residues. CDR3 nucleotides: TGTGCCGGTAGTATAGGGGGACAGGGGACCTACGAGCAGTACTTC. The encoded protein is CAGSIGGQGTYEQYF.

This clonotype was recorded many times. The gene calls are TRBV10-3 and TRBJ2-1; 9 nucleotides agree with TRBD1. V shed 10 bases, J shed 6 bases, and the junction held 10 bases outside the gene matches. The CDR3 consists of 14 residues. CDR1 is ENHRY, CDR2 SYGVKD, per germline. The CDR3 bases are TGTGCCACCCAGCCCGGGACAGGGACCAATGAGCAGTTCTTC. It codes for CATQPGTGTNEQFF.

This clonotype was counted many times. J is TRBJ2-1 and V is TRBV11-3; D is perhaps TRBD1 (6 bases). This CDR3 spans 15 amino acids. Between the trimmed V and J ends, which lost 5 bases and 2 bases, there was a span of 13 bases. Germline V lookup: CDR1 SGHNT, CDR2 YENEEA. The CDR3 is CASSLTGAAYNEQFF. Here the CDR3 DNA reads TGTGCCAGCAGCCTGACAGGAGCCGCCTACAATGAGCAGTTCTTC.

Ten or more counts support this clonotype. V usage is TRBV29-1 and J usage is TRBJ2-3, with 11 positions matching TRBD2. In germline, CDR1 is SQVTM, CDR2 ANQGSEA. The CDR3 runs 17 residues. The V gene end was trimmed by 7 bases and the J gene end by 4 bases; junction bases not matched to a gene: 16. The CDR3 loop is CSAASSGRLLRADTQYF. The CDR3 DNA reads as TGCAGCGCCGCTTCTAGCGGGAGGCTGTTGCGGGCAGATACGCAGTATTTT.

This clonotype has ten or more counts. The chain recombines TRBV20-1 with TRBJ2-5, with D possibly being TRBD1 (6 bases). CDR3 length equals 13 residues. Germline V CDR1 and CDR2: DFQATT, SNEGSKA (reference sequence). Trimming took 2 bases from V and 5 from J, leaving 12 bases between them. This CDR3 is CSARYRVAETQYF. The CDR3 DNA sequence: TGCAGTGCTAGATACAGGGTGGCGGAGACCCAGTACTTC.

This chain links TRBV3-1 with TRBJ2-3; the match to TRBD1 covers 8 bases. This CDR3 is built from 14 residues. The germline V gene encodes CDR1 LGHDT and CDR2 YNNKEL (reference sequence). V shed 4 bases and J 5 bases; nucleotides not matched to a gene: 5. CDR3 in DNA: TGTGCCAGCAGCCGGACAGGGTTCGGAGATACGCAGTATTTT. The encoded protein is CASSRTGFGDTQYF.

The table lists this clonotype with a few counts. The CDR3 bases are TGTGCCAGCAGCTTAGTTCGGCAGGGGGCCCACGAGCAGTACTTC. It encodes CASSLVRQGAHEQYF. V usage is TRBV7-9 and J usage is TRBJ2-7; 8 bases line up with TRBD1. The J segment lost 5 bases and the V segment lost 1 base, leaving 7 bases of the junction unmatched. The germline V gene encodes CDR1 SEHNR and CDR2 FQNEAQ (reference sequence). The CDR3 is 15 residues long.

The sample holds many counts of this clonotype. The chain uses TRBV5-6 and TRBJ2-7; 11 bases align to TRBD2. The CDR3 is 17 residues long. V was clipped by 0 bases and J by 4 bases; unmatched bases: 9. CDR1 is SGHDT, CDR2 YYEEEE, per germline. The CDR3 region has the DNA TGTGCCAGCAGCTTGGAGATGGGGGGACTAGCGGCTTACGAGCAGTACTTC. Translated: CASSLEMGGLAAYEQYF.

This clonotype was found many times. The V gene is TRBV2, the J gene TRBJ2-2; D remains ambiguous. V shed 4 bases and J shed 0 bases, with 6 bases lying between them. CDR3 size: 14 residues. Germline lookup yields CDR1 SNHLY and CDR2 FYNNEI. The chain's CDR3 is CASSGRTNTGELFF. The CDR3 region has the DNA TGTGCCAGCAGTGGAAGGACGAACACCGGGGAGCTGTTTTTT.